The present entry profiles one T cell receptor beta chain with its context. This entry is derived from a study of blood T cell repertoires in COVID-19. Authors' processing steps: Estimates of nucleated cell counts were drawn from the amplification of reference gene primers. Sequencing used immunoSEQ multiplex PCR; TCRdb keeps in-frame clones, though not all of them. The DNA gave D and trimming, while V, J and clone size come from that table. The sample yields 100,000 to 150,000 clones, more than 85% seen once. From germline, CDR1 is SNHLY and CDR2 FYNNEI. V dropped 5 bases and J dropped 7 bases, with 14 bases sitting between them. The CDR3 covers 14 residues.

The receptor was derived from a man aged 45 to 65 with active or convalescent COVID-19. Material for sequencing was peripheral blood. This chain uses TRBV2 with TRBJ1-4; perhaps TRBD1 as D (6 bases). The CDR3 reads CASSTQGSGEKLFF. Here the CDR3 DNA reads TGTGCCAGCAGTACACAGGGTTCTGGTGAAAAACTGTTTTTT.